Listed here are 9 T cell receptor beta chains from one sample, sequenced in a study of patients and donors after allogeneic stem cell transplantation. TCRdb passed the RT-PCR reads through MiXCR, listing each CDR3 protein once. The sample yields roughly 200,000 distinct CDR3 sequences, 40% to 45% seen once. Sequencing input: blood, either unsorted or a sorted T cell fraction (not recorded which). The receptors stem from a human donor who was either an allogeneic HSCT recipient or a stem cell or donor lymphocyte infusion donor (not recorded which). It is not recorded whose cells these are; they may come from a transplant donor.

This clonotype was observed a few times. Here the CDR3 reads CASSLHAENTEAFF. The CDR3 DNA reads TGTGCCAGCAGCTTACACGCAGAGAACACTGAAGCTTTCTTT. The J gene is TRBJ1-1, the V gene TRBV7-9; D gene unclear. Germline loops: CDR1 SEHNR, CDR2 FQNEAQ (reference sequence). Trimming left V 2 bases short and J 1 base short, with 8 bases between. The CDR3 has 14 residues. The variable domain in full, completed from reference TRBV7-9 and TRBJ1-1, reads DTGVSQNPRHKITKRGQNVTFRCDPISEHNRLYWYRQTLGQGPEFLTYFQNEAQLEKSRLLSDRFSAERPKGSFSTLEIQRTEQGDSAMYLCASSLHAENTEAFFGQGTRLTVV.

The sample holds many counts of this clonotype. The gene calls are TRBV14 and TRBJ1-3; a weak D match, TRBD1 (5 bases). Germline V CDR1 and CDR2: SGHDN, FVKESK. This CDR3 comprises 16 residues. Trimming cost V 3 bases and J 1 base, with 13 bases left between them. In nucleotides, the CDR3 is TGTGCCAGCAGCCAGACCGGGGGGGGATCTGGAAACACCATATATTTT. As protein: CASSQTGGGSGNTIYF.

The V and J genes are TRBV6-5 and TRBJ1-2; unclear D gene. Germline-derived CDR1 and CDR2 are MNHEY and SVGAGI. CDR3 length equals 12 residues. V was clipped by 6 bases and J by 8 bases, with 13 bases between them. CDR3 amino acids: CASSNPKEGYTF. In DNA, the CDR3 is TGTGCCAGCAGCAATCCCAAAGAAGGCTACACCTTC.

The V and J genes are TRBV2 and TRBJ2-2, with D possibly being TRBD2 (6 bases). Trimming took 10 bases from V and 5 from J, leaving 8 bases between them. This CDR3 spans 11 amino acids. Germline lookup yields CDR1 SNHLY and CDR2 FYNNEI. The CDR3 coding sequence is TGTGCCACCGGGAGTACCGGGGAGCTGTTTTTT. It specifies CATGSTGELFF.

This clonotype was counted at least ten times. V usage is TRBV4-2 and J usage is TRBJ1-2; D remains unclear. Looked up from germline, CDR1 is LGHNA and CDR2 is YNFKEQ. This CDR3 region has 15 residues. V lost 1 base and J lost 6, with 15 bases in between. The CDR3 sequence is CASSQVQLDGDGYTF. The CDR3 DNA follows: TGTGCCAGCAGCCAAGTTCAACTCGACGGAGATGGCTACACCTTC.

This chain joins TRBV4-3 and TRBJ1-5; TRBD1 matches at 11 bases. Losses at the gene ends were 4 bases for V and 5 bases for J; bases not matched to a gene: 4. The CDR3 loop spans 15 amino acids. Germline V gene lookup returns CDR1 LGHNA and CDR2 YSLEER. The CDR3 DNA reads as TGCGCCAGCAGCCGCGGGACAGGGGGAGATCAGCCCCAGCATTTT. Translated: CASSRGTGGDQPQHF.

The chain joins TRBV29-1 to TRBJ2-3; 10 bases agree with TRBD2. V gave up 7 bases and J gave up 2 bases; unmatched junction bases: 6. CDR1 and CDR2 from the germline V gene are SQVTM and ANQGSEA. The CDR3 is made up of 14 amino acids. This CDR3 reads CSALSGRITDTQYF. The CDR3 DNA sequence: TGCAGCGCCCTTAGCGGGAGGATCACAGATACGCAGTATTTT.

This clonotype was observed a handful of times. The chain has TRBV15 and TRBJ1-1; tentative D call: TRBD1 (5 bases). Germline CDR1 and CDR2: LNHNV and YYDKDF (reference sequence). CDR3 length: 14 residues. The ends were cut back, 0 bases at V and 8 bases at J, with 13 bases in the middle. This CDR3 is CATSRDLGTVEAFF. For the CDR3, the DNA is TGTGCCACCAGCAGAGACCTCGGGACCGTGGAAGCTTTCTTT.

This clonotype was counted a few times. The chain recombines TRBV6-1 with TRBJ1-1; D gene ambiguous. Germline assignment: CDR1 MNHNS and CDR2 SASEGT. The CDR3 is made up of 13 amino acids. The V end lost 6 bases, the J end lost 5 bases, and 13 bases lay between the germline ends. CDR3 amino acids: CASRTLKGTEAFF. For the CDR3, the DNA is TGTGCCAGCAGGACTTTGAAGGGTACTGAAGCTTTCTTT.